One sample yielded the 28 T cell receptor beta chains listed below, sequenced in a study of Graves' ophthalmopathy and Graves' hyperthyroidism. Amplification from RNA transcripts yielded the TCR beta CDR3 regions. A first-round RT-PCR used HTBI primers, followed by a second-round multiplex PCR. In TCRdb, the multiplex PCR reads were re-called with MiXCR into one record per CDR3 protein. Of over a million distinct CDR3 sequences listed, less than 45% are singletons. Sequencing was performed on peripheral blood or thyroid tissue (not recorded which). The source of these receptors is an adult man with Graves' hyperthyroidism.

This clonotype was found many times. J is TRBJ1-4 and V is TRBV7-9; 7 bases match TRBD1. J gave up 4 bases and V 3 bases, and 5 bases lay outside the gene matches. This CDR3 spans 15 amino acids. Looked up from germline, CDR1 is SEHNR and CDR2 is FQNEAQ (reference sequence). The CDR3 loop is CASSLRGHGNEKLFF. CDR3 bases: TGTGCCAGCAGCTTGAGGGGGCATGGTAATGAAAAACTGTTTTTT.

The J gene is TRBJ1-5, the V gene TRBV10-3; 8 nucleotides align to TRBD1. The germline CDR1 and CDR2 sequences are ENHRY and SYGVKD. Unmatched junction bases numbered 12, after V lost 10 bases and J lost 7 bases. The CDR3 runs to 14 residues. The CDR3 region has the DNA TGTGCCACCAGAAACGACAGGGGAGACCAGCCCCAGCATTTT. Its protein product is CATRNDRGDQPQHF.

There are a few counts of this clonotype. The chain combines TRBV4-2 with TRBJ2-5; 11 nucleotides line up with TRBD2. Germline V gives CDR1 LGHNA, CDR2 YNFKEQ. V lost 1 base to trimming and J lost 2 bases; unmatched junction nucleotides: 12. The CDR3 is 19 residues long. The CDR3 DNA reads TGTGCCAGCAGCCAAGTACTAGCGGGAGAGGGGAGTATGCAAGAGACCCAGTACTTC. Amino acid sequence: CASSQVLAGEGSMQETQYF.

This clonotype was observed many times. The gene calls are TRBV29-1 and TRBJ1-5; 7 bases fit TRBD1. The CDR3 sequence is 16 residues long. Germline V gene lookup returns CDR1 SQVTM and CDR2 ANQGSEA. The V gene end was trimmed by 4 bases and the J gene end by 2 bases; junction bases not matched to a gene: 11. As DNA, the CDR3 is TGCAGCGTTGGTGGGGCAGGGGGTTCAGGCAATCAGCCCCAGCATTTT. Translating it yields CSVGGAGGSGNQPQHF.

This clonotype was seen a handful of times. The chain couples TRBV19 to TRBJ1-5; D remains ambiguous. This CDR3 spans 16 amino acids. V was pared by 4 bases and J by 4 bases, with 17 bases between. Germline values: CDR1 LNHDA, CDR2 SQIVND (reference sequence). CDR3 sequence: CASSTQAVWWNQPQHF. CDR3 in DNA: TGTGCCAGTAGTACGCAGGCCGTCTGGTGGAATCAGCCCCAGCATTTT.

The chain links TRBV24-1 to TRBJ1-5, with a weak D call TRBD1 (6 bases). V gave up 3 bases and J gave up 0 bases, with 8 bases separating them. The CDR3 extends over 15 amino acids. Germline V gene data show CDR1 as KGHDR and CDR2 as SFDVKD. The CDR3 spells CATSDGQFSNQPQHF. The CDR3, as DNA: TGTGCCACCAGTGATGGACAGTTTAGCAATCAGCCCCAGCATTTT.

There are many counts of this clonotype. J is TRBJ2-5 and V is TRBV7-2; D call uncertain. V was shortened by 4 bases and J by 9 bases, with 9 bases between the two germline ends. The germline gives CDR1 SGHTA, CDR2 FQGNSA. The CDR3 contains 11 residues. Written as DNA, the CDR3 is TGTGCCAGCAGCTCCCTACTCTCCCAGTACTTC. Amino acid sequence: CASSSLLSQYF.

The V call is TRBV7-6, the J call TRBJ2-7, with unresolved D. Germline values: CDR1 SGHVS, CDR2 FNYEAQ. The CDR3 is 14 residues long. CDR3: CAGWSSASRYEQYF. CDR3 sequence (DNA): TGTGCTGGGTGGTCCTCCGCGTCGCGATACGAGCAGTACTTC.

Points on this clonotype: A much larger clone differs from this one at a single base, so this may be a read error. V and J are TRBV19 and TRBJ1-5; possibly TRBD1 for D (5 bases). The germline CDR1 and CDR2 sequences are LNHDA and SQIVND (reference sequence). This CDR3 contains 15 residues. CDR3 sequence (DNA): TGTGCCAGTATACCGACAGCTTATAGCAAGCAGCCCCAGCATTTT. It translates to CASIPTAYSKQPQHF.

This clonotype has ten or more counts. The CDR3 nucleotides read TGCAGTGCTAACGAGCTCCAAGAGACCCAGTACTTC. This sequence encodes CSANELQETQYF. The gene calls are TRBV20-1 and TRBJ2-5; D is uncertain. Trimming took off 4 bases at V and 1 base at J, with 7 bases between the two ends. This CDR3 is 12 amino acids long. Germline CDR1 and CDR2: DFQATT and SNEGSKA (reference sequence).

CDR3 in amino acids: CATSREAKGVAGYTF. CDR3 in DNA: TGTGCCACCAGCAGAGAAGCAAAAGGGGTGGCTGGCTACACCTTC. The V call is TRBV15, the J call TRBJ1-2, with a weak D call TRBD1 (5 bases). The length of the CDR3 is 15 residues. CDR1 is LNHNV, CDR2 YYDKDF, per germline (reference sequence). V lost 0 bases, J lost 7 bases, and 15 bases lay in between.

The chain employs TRBV29-1 and TRBJ1-3; 10 bases fit TRBD1. Looked up from germline, CDR1 is SQVTM and CDR2 is ANQGSEA. The CDR3 is 15 amino acids. Trimming cost V 7 bases and J 8 bases; bases outside gene matches: 14. Here the CDR3 reads CSAWDRGGYGYTIYF. The CDR3 DNA follows: TGCAGCGCCTGGGACAGGGGAGGCTATGGCTACACCATATATTTT.

This clonotype was detected many times. CDR3 sequence: CASSIPGGYTF. CDR3 nucleotides: TGTGCCAGTAGTATTCCGGGAGGCTACACCTTC. The V and J genes are TRBV19 and TRBJ1-2; D ambiguous. This CDR3 has 11 residues. V was shortened by 3 bases and J by 8 bases, with 7 bases between the two germline ends. Germline assignment: CDR1 LNHDA and CDR2 SQIVND (reference sequence). Filled out from reference TRBV19 and TRBJ1-2, the complete variable domain reads DGGITQSPKYLFRKEGQNVTLSCEQNLNHDAMYWYRQDPGQGLRLIYYSQIVNDFQKGDIAEGYSVSREKKESFPLTVTSAQKNPTAFYLCASSIPGGYTFGSGTRLTVV.

In the case of this clonotype: A much larger clone is a single base away; this may be a read error. The V gene is TRBV9, the J gene TRBJ2-5, with 13 nucleotides matching TRBD2. This CDR3 spans 16 amino acids. The germline CDR1 and CDR2 sequences are SGDLS and YYNGEE. Written as DNA, the CDR3 is TGTGCCCGCAGCGGAACTAGCGGGGGGGCCGCAGAGACCCAGTACTTC. Its protein is CARSGTSGGAAETQYF.

The chain links TRBV5-1 to TRBJ1-1; D unclear. CDR1 and CDR2 from the germline V gene are SGHRS and YFSETQ. The V gene lost 4 bases and the J gene lost 1 base, with 11 bases spanning the gap. The CDR3 extends over 14 amino acids. The CDR3 loop reads CASSQQLKNTEAFF. CDR3 in DNA: TGCGCCAGCAGCCAACAACTAAAGAACACTGAAGCTTTCTTT.

The rearrangement joins TRBV18 to TRBJ1-1; tentative D call: TRBD1 (5 bases). Trimming took 0 bases from V and 11 from J, leaving 13 bases between them. This CDR3 comprises 13 residues. CDR1 and CDR2 (germline): KGHSH, LQKENI. The CDR3 DNA reads as TGTGCCAGCTCACCACCGCTTGAAGGGGATGCTTTCTTT. Its translation: CASSPPLEGDAFF.

The rearrangement links TRBV9 to TRBJ2-2; D might be TRBD1 (6 bases). CDR1 SGDLS and CDR2 YYNGEE come from the germline V gene. The CDR3 has 16 amino acids. The V gene lost 2 bases and the J gene lost 4 bases, with 15 bases spanning the gap. The CDR3 here is CASSVSLGTLTGELFF. DNA of the CDR3: TGTGCCAGCAGCGTCAGCCTCGGGACACTCACCGGGGAGCTGTTTTTT.

This rearrangement joins TRBV25-1 to TRBJ1-2; D gene uncertain. In germline, CDR1 is MGHDK, CDR2 SYGVNS. The length of the CDR3 is 10 residues. Trimming pared 11 bases from V and 3 bases from J, leaving 7 bases between. The CDR3 DNA sequence: TGTGCCCTAGAGGACTATGGCTACACCTTC. This encodes CALEDYGYTF.

The chain couples TRBV10-2 to TRBJ1-2; TRBD1 is a possible D gene (5 bases). Trimming took 0 bases from V and 3 from J, leaving 11 bases between them. This CDR3 is 15 amino acids long. The V gene's germline CDR1 is WSHSY and CDR2 SAAADI. CDR3 protein: CASSESNQGYYGYTF. The CDR3 nucleotides are TGCGCCAGCAGTGAGTCGAATCAGGGCTACTATGGCTACACCTTC.

This clonotype was detected ten times or more. The rearrangement links TRBV20-1 to TRBJ2-7; tentatively, D is TRBD1 (6 bases). CDR3 size: 12 residues. Germline V gives CDR1 DFQATT, CDR2 SNEGSKA (reference sequence). V was pared by 5 bases and J by 2 bases, with 10 bases between. CDR3 loop: CSAPRQAYEQYF. The CDR3 coding sequence is TGCAGTGCTCCCCGACAGGCCTACGAGCAGTACTTC.

This clonotype was counted ten times or more. The gene calls are TRBV29-1 and TRBJ1-2; D is uncertain. The CDR3 is made up of 11 amino acids. CDR1 is SQVTM and CDR2 is ANQGSEA in the germline V gene. Trimming took off 1 base at V and 7 bases at J, with 7 bases between the two ends. CDR3 in DNA: TGCAGCGTTGAAGTCGGTCGTGGCTACACCTTC. Residues: CSVEVGRGYTF.

The chain couples TRBV2 to TRBJ2-2, with 11 bases identical to TRBD2. Germline assignment: CDR1 SNHLY and CDR2 FYNNEI. This CDR3 is 14 amino acids long. The ends lost 10 bases at V and 6 bases at J; junction bases unmatched: 7. The CDR3, as DNA: TGTGCCATCAGCGGGACTAGCGGAGCCGGGGAGCTGTTTTTT. It specifies CAISGTSGAGELFF. Together with reference TRBV2 and TRBJ2-2, the CDR3 gives the full variable domain: EPEVTQTPSHQVTQMGQEVILRCVPISNHLYFYWYRQILGQKVEFLVSFYNNEISEKSEIFDDQFSVERPDGSNFTLKIRSTKLEDSAMYFCAISGTSGAGELFFGEGSRLTVL.

This clonotype was seen more than once but under ten times. V and J are TRBV12-3 or TRBV12-4 and TRBJ2-3; possibly TRBD2 for D (6 bases). CDR3 length: 15 amino acids. Trimming took off 3 bases at V and 6 bases at J, with 16 bases between the two ends. In nucleotides, the CDR3 is TGTGCCAGCAGTTTTCCTCGCGGGAAAAGGGATACGCAGTATTTT. Its protein is CASSFPRGKRDTQYF.

This clonotype showed up many times. The V gene is TRBV7-8, the J gene TRBJ2-5; 9 positions agree with TRBD2. The germline V gene has CDR1 SGHVS and CDR2 FQNEAQ. The CDR3 extends over 15 amino acids. V lost 4 bases and J lost 2; bases outside the gene matches: 5. CDR3 sequence reads: CASSSGTSLQETQYF. CDR3 in DNA: TGTGCCAGCAGCTCCGGGACTAGCCTACAAGAGACCCAGTACTTC.

The chain joins TRBV25-1 to TRBJ1-6; D not certain. Germline V CDR1 and CDR2: MGHDK, SYGVNS. V gave up 5 bases and J gave up 9 bases, with 23 bases separating them. This CDR3 comprises 17 residues. CDR3 amino acids: CASSYFARKGGTSPLHF. In DNA, the CDR3 is TGTGCCAGCAGTTATTTCGCGAGGAAAGGCGGTACTTCACCCCTCCACTTT.

The V call is TRBV4-1, the J call TRBJ1-5, with 8 bases that match TRBD1. From germline, CDR1 is MGHRA and CDR2 YSYEKL. This CDR3 spans 15 amino acids. Trimming cost V 7 bases and J 0 bases; bases outside gene matches: 5. CDR3 amino acids: CASNPGQGSNQPQHF. Here the CDR3 DNA reads TGCGCCAGCAACCCCGGACAGGGTAGCAATCAGCCCCAGCATTTT.

The V gene is TRBV25-1, the J gene TRBJ2-7; D is unresolved. CDR3 length: 14 amino acids. CDR1 and CDR2 (germline): MGHDK, SYGVNS. Trimming left V 7 bases short and J 0 bases short, with 13 bases between. CDR3 sequence reads: CASMRPGSSYEQYF. The CDR3 DNA reads TGTGCCAGCATGCGCCCAGGTAGCTCCTACGAGCAGTACTTC.

The sample holds a few counts of this clonotype. Since the CDR3 does not end with the conserved phenylalanine or tryptophan, this likely comes from a read error. The DNA is left out, because the CDR3 cannot be placed on it with certainty; the CDR3 is given as TCRdb lists it. The gene calls are TRBV7-2 and TRBJ2-7; TRBD2, the D gene given by the table, was not confirmed from the DNA. Germline-derived CDR1 and CDR2 are SGHTA and FQGNSA. The CDR3 has 8 amino acids, counting both end residues. CDR3 sequence reads: CASRRLAS.